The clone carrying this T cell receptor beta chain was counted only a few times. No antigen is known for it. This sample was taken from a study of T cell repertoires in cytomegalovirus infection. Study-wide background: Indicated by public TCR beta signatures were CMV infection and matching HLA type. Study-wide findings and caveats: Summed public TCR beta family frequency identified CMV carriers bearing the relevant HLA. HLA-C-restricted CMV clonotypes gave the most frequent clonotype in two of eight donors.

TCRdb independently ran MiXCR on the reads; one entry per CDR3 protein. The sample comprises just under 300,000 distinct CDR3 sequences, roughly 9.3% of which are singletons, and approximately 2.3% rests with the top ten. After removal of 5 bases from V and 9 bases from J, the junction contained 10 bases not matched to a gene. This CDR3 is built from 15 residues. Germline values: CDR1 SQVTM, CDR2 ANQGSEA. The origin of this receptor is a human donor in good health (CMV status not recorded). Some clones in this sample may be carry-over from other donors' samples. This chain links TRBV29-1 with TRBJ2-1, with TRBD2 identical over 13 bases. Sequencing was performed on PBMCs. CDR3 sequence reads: CSVPNTSGGAGEQFF. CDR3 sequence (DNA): TGCAGCGTTCCCAACACTAGCGGGGGGGCAGGTGAGCAGTTCTTC.